These 19 T cell receptor beta chains originate from one sample sequenced in a study of somatic mutations in cytotoxic T cells in rheumatoid arthritis. Libraries were prepared by immunoSEQ multiplex PCR; TCRdb keeps only in-frame clonotypes and omits some of them. This sample carries 20,000 to 25,000 clones, roughly 84% of them seen once, and the ten largest clones take under 20%. The specimen was CD8+ T cells sorted from blood. The receptor set was obtained from a woman in her forties or fifties in good health.

This chain joins TRBV6-4 and TRBJ2-1; the match to TRBD2 covers 11 bases. J gave up 4 bases and V 6 bases, and 5 bases lay outside the gene matches. Germline CDR1 and CDR2: MRHNA and SNTAGT. CDR3 length: 15 amino acids. CDR3 protein: CASSDTSGGYNEQFF. The CDR3 DNA reads as TGTGCCAGCAGCGACACTAGCGGGGGTTACAATGAGCAGTTCTTC.

This chain connects TRBV4-3 to TRBJ2-3; a possible D gene is TRBD2 (5 bases). The V and J ends lost 0 bases and 2 bases respectively, with 24 bases between them. From germline, CDR1 is LGHNA and CDR2 YSLEER. The CDR3 extends over 20 amino acids. CDR3 nucleotides: TGCGCCAGCAGCCAAGAATCGGGGTTTTATGGGCAGCAGTACACAGATACGCAGTATTTT. It yields the protein CASSQESGFYGQQYTDTQYF.

The chain links TRBV15 to TRBJ2-5; no firm D call. From germline, CDR1 is LNHNV and CDR2 YYDKDF (reference sequence). Trimming removed 5 bases at V and 4 bases at J, with 17 bases between. This CDR3 comprises 15 residues. The CDR3 region has the DNA TGTGCCACCAGCGACTCCGACTCCCGTGGAGAGACCCAGTACTTC. Its protein product is CATSDSDSRGETQYF.

The chain uses TRBV5-1 and TRBJ1-5; D is undetermined. Trimming stripped 0 bases from V and 6 bases from J, with 7 bases between. CDR1 and CDR2 (germline): SGHRS, YFSETQ. The CDR3 length is 13 residues. This CDR3 is CASSLEFGQPQHF. DNA for the CDR3: TGCGCCAGCAGCTTGGAGTTCGGTCAGCCCCAGCATTTT.

This rearrangement joins TRBV28 to TRBJ1-1; D is undetermined. This CDR3 is 13 amino acids long. Germline V gives CDR1 MDHEN, CDR2 SYDVKM. V lost 3 bases, J lost 3 bases, and 8 bases lay in between. CDR3 nucleotides: TGTGCCAGCAGTTTGGATGGAGACACTGAAGCTTTCTTT. This sequence encodes CASSLDGDTEAFF. Filled out from reference TRBV28 and TRBJ1-1, the complete variable domain reads DVKVTQSSRYLVKRTGEKVFLECVQDMDHENMFWYRQDPGLGLRLIYFSYDVKMKEKGDIPEGYSVSREKKERFSLILESASTNQTSMYLCASSLDGDTEAFFGQGTRLTVV.

The chain couples TRBV27 to TRBJ1-1; D call uncertain. CDR1 is MNHEY and CDR2 is SMNVEV in the germline V gene (reference sequence). V lost 2 bases, J lost 1 base, and 5 bases lay in between. The CDR3 runs 13 residues. The CDR3 sequence: CASSLVPNTEAFF. Here the CDR3 DNA reads TGTGCCAGCAGTTTAGTTCCGAACACTGAAGCTTTCTTT.

The chain is built from TRBV23-1 and TRBJ2-7; 7 bases map to TRBD1. TRBV23-1 qualifies as an ORF whose function is uncertain. This CDR3 region has 19 residues. Losses at the gene ends were 6 bases for V and 4 bases for J; bases not matched to a gene: 24. The CDR3, as DNA: TGCGCCAGCAGCCCCCGGCTACAGGGGATGGGGGAGATATCGTACGAGCAGTACTTC. Amino acid sequence: CASSPRLQGMGEISYEQYF.

This clone appeared a single time. At one end, the junction sequence differs from germline, possibly due to a read error. The chain recombines TRBV4-1 with TRBJ2-1, with a possible D match to TRBD1 (5 bases). Germline V CDR1 and CDR2: MGHRA, YSYEKL. The CDR3 sequence is 14 residues long. CDR3 amino acids: CASSQDSLTAMQVF. In DNA form, the CDR3 reads TGCGCCAGCAGCCAAGATAGCTTGACAGCCATGCAAGTCTTC.

The J gene is TRBJ2-7, the V gene TRBV5-6; 9 nucleotides agree with TRBD1. The germline V gene encodes CDR1 SGHDT and CDR2 YYEEEE. V lost 0 bases to trimming and J lost 2 bases; unmatched junction nucleotides: 3. This CDR3 spans 15 amino acids. The CDR3 DNA sequence: TGTGCCAGCAGCTTGGGGACAGGGGCTCCCTACGAGCAGTACTTC. Translation: CASSLGTGAPYEQYF. The full variable domain, with the rest looked up from reference TRBV5-6 and TRBJ2-7, is DAGVTQSPTHLIKTRGQQVTLRCSPKSGHDTVSWYQQALGQGPQFIFQYYEEEERQRGNFPDRFSGHQFPNYSSELNVNALLLGDSALYLCASSLGTGAPYEQYFGPGTRLTVT.

The chain is built from TRBV5-6 and TRBJ1-2; D may be TRBD1 (6 bases). This CDR3 is built from 14 residues. Germline-derived CDR1 and CDR2 are SGHDT and YYEEEE. Trimming shortened V by 1 base and J by 4 bases, and 11 bases separated the two germline ends. CDR3 coding DNA: TGTGCCAGCAGCTTGAACAGGGCAATCTATGGCTACACCTTC. It encodes CASSLNRAIYGYTF.

The genes are TRBV29-1 and TRBJ1-2; 8 bases match TRBD1. J lost 6 bases, V lost 3 bases, and 3 bases had no gene match. CDR1 is SQVTM and CDR2 is ANQGSEA in the germline V gene. The CDR3 extends over 12 amino acids. Here the CDR3 reads CSVDSGQDGYTF. The DNA for the CDR3 is TGCAGCGTTGACTCGGGACAGGATGGCTACACCTTC.

The rearrangement uses TRBV19 and TRBJ2-5; 8 nucleotides align to TRBD2. The trim removed 7 bases at V and 5 bases at J, leaving 6 bases unmatched. Germline V gene data show CDR1 as LNHDA and CDR2 as SQIVND (reference sequence). The CDR3 runs 13 residues. CDR3 region: CASTAGGEETQYF. CDR3 sequence (DNA): TGTGCCAGTACGGCGGGGGGAGAGGAGACCCAGTACTTC.

The chain employs TRBV6-6 and TRBJ1-5; TRBD1 might be the D (6 bases). Germline values: CDR1 MNHNY, CDR2 SVGAGI (reference sequence). The CDR3 is 14 residues long. V lost 7 bases and J lost 0, with 10 bases in between. This CDR3 is CASTPGVSNQPQHF. For the CDR3, the DNA is TGTGCCAGCACCCCAGGGGTTAGCAATCAGCCCCAGCATTTT.

The chain joins TRBV28 to TRBJ2-3; a possible D gene is TRBD2 (6 bases). V lost 3 bases and J lost 1, with 8 bases in between. The CDR3 covers 14 residues. The germline V gene encodes CDR1 MDHEN and CDR2 SYDVKM. Here the CDR3 reads CASSFVAGTDTQYF. CDR3 nucleotide sequence: TGTGCCAGCAGTTTTGTAGCGGGCACAGATACGCAGTATTTT.

This rearrangement joins TRBV7-2 to TRBJ2-1, with TRBD1 matching over 9 bases. The germline V gene encodes CDR1 SGHTA and CDR2 FQGNSA. With 5 bases clipped from V and 7 bases from J, the junction kept 3 bases outside the gene matches. This CDR3 contains 13 residues. The CDR3 DNA reads as TGTGCCAGCAGCCGGACAGGGGCTAATGAGCAGTTCTTC. As protein: CASSRTGANEQFF.

This clone has only a few counts. The rearrangement joins TRBV4-2 to TRBJ1-1; tentatively, D is TRBD1 (5 bases). CDR1 and CDR2 from the germline V gene are LGHNA and YNFKEQ. This CDR3 contains 14 residues. Trimming cost V 8 bases and J 1 base, with 14 bases left between them. The DNA of the CDR3 is TGTGCCAGCCGCCTCCAGGGCTCGAACACTGAAGCTTTCTTT. Amino acid sequence: CASRLQGSNTEAFF.

This clone has only one observation. The chain is built from TRBV4-1 and TRBJ2-3, with 14 bases aligning to TRBD2. Trimming took 3 bases from V and 0 from J; bases not matched to a gene: 5. The length of the CDR3 is 18 residues. Germline assignment: CDR1 MGHRA and CDR2 YSYEKL. The CDR3 region has the DNA TGCGCCAGCAGCCAGGACGGACTAGCGGGGGGTAGCACAGATACGCAGTATTTT. As protein: CASSQDGLAGGSTDTQYF.

The chain combines TRBV19 with TRBJ1-1; 7 nucleotides align to TRBD1. Germline-derived CDR1 and CDR2 are LNHDA and SQIVND (reference sequence). V was clipped by 1 base and J by 5 bases; unmatched bases: 4. The CDR3 consists of 14 residues. For the CDR3, the DNA is TGTGCCAGTAGTATAGGACAGGGAGGGACTGAAGCTTTCTTT. Protein: CASSIGQGGTEAFF.

V usage is TRBV29-1 and J usage is TRBJ2-3; 7 nucleotides align to TRBD2. Losses at the gene ends were 7 bases for V and 0 bases for J; bases not matched to a gene: 7. CDR3 size: 14 residues. Per the germline V gene, CDR1 is SQVTM and CDR2 is ANQGSEA. CDR3 coding DNA: TGCAGCGCCGCTAGCGGTTCTAGCACAGATACGCAGTATTTT. Its translation is CSAASGSSTDTQYF.